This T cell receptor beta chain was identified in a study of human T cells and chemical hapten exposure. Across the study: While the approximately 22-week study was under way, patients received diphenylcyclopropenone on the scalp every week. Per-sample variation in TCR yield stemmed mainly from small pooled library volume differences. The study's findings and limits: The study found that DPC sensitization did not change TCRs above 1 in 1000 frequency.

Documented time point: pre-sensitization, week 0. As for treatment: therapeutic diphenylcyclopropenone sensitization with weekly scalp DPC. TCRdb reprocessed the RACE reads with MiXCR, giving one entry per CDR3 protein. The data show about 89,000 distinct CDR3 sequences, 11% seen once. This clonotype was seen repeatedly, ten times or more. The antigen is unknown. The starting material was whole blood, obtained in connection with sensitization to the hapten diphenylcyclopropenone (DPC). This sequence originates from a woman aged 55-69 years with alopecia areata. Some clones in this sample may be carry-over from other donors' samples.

The CDR3 bases are TGCGCCAGCAGCCCATGGACAGTACAATCTGGAAACACCATATATTTT. As protein: CASSPWTVQSGNTIYF. The rearrangement uses TRBV5-1 and TRBJ1-3; perhaps TRBD1 as D (6 bases). The germline CDR1 and CDR2 sequences are SGHRS and YFSETQ. The CDR3 loop spans 16 amino acids. Trimming stripped 4 bases from V and 1 base from J, with 15 bases between.